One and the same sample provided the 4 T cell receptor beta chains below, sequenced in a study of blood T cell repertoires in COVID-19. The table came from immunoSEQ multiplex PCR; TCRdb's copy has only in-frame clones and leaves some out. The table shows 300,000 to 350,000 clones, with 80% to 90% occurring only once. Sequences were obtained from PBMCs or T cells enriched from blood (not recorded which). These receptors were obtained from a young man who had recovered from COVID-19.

CDR3 DNA sequence: TGCAGCGTTGTGGAGAGTAACTATGGCTACACCTTC. As protein: CSVVESNYGYTF. The chain links TRBV29-1 to TRBJ1-2; D not resolved. The CDR3 covers 12 residues. Germline values: CDR1 SQVTM, CDR2 ANQGSEA. The germline V and J ends were trimmed by 4 bases and 1 base, with 7 bases remaining between them.

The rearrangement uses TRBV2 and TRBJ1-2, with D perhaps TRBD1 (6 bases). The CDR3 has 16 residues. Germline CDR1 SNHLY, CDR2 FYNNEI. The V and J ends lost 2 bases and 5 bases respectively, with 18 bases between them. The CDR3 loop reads CASSERGGHHRYGYTF. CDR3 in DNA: TGTGCCAGCAGTGAACGCGGGGGACACCACCGATATGGCTACACCTTC.

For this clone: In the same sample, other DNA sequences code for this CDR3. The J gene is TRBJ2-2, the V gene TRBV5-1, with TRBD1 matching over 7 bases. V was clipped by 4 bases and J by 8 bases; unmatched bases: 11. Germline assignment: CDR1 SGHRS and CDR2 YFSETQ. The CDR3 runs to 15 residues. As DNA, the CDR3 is TGCGCCAGCAGCCTGCGTACAGGGGAAGCAGGGGAGCTGTTTTTT. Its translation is CASSLRTGEAGELFF.

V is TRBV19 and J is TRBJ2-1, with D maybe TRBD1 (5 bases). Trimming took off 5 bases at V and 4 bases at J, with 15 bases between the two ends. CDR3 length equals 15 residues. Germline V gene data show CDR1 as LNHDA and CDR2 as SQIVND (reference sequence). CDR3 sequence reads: CASSLVGQLYNEQFF. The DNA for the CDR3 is TGTGCCAGTAGTCTAGTGGGGCAGTTATACAATGAGCAGTTCTTC.